The clone carrying this TCR beta chain has a count of ten or more. Total RNA (approximately 0.5 ug) served as template for TCR beta cDNA synthesis primed by a constant-region primer. Libraries for TCR beta were built through three nested multiplex PCR rounds, which together made up a slightly modified ARM-PCR procedure. TRBV1-TRBV30 forward and Cbeta reverse primers drove the first two roughly 10-cycle rounds. A single record per CDR3 protein comes from TCRdb applying MiXCR to the multiplex PCR reads. The table lists approximately 120,000 distinct CDR3 sequences, around 64% of them singletons. This CDR3 is built from 13 residues. The V gene lost 3 bases and the J gene lost 5 bases, with 8 bases spanning the gap. This sample was included in a study of tumor-infiltrating lymphocytes in primary liver carcinoma. Total RNA and DNA came together from about 21-30 mg of bulk tissue without cell sorting. Treatment of the patients' primary liver carcinoma consisted of surgical resection.

Sample: liver tumor tissue from sampling region 3. The subset was: tumor region T3, left-lateral pole. The receptor was isolated from a woman aged 55-69 years with primary liver carcinoma and hepatitis B virus infection. The gene calls are TRBV12-3 or TRBV12-4 and TRBJ1-5; D not certain. The CDR3 spells CASSFSSYQPQHF. CDR3 coding DNA: TGTGCCAGCAGTTTTTCCTCGTATCAGCCCCAGCATTTT.